Below are 8 T cell receptor beta chains sequenced from a single sample in a study of blood T cells in healthy people across ages. Combining a sample-barcoded 5' primer with a J-beta primer mix, a second PCR ran for about 6 to 12 cycles. MiXCR, applied by TCRdb to the 5' RACE reads, yields one record per CDR3 protein. In the table there are around 1,800,000 distinct CDR3 sequences, about two fifths of which are singletons. Sequenced input: blood. Receptors were obtained from a human donor in good health.

The sample holds one count of this clonotype. The rearrangement joins TRBV20-1 to TRBJ1-2; D is uncertain. The CDR3 length is 13 residues. V was cut by 5 bases and J by 2 bases, with 12 bases left in between. CDR1 is DFQATT, CDR2 SNEGSKA, per germline (reference sequence). The CDR3 loop reads CSAGPLPNYGYTF. CDR3 DNA sequence: TGCAGTGCTGGACCGCTCCCAAACTATGGCTACACCTTC.

The chain combines TRBV29-1 with TRBJ2-4; D remains unclear. This CDR3 is 8 amino acids long. The germline CDR1 and CDR2 sequences are SQVTM and ANQGSEA. The germline V and J ends were trimmed by 6 bases and 13 bases, with 7 bases remaining between them. The CDR3 sequence is CSVNEQYF. The CDR3, as DNA: TGCAGCGTCAATGAGCAGTACTTC.

J is TRBJ1-2 and V is TRBV20-1; 7 bases agree with TRBD1. The ends lost 1 base at V and 5 bases at J; junction bases unmatched: 7. CDR3 length equals 14 residues. CDR1 and CDR2 from the germline V gene are DFQATT and SNEGSKA (reference sequence). CDR3 DNA sequence: TGCAGTGCTAGAGGGGCGGGACAGACGTATGGCTACACCTTC. Amino acids: CSARGAGQTYGYTF.

V and J are TRBV7-2 and TRBJ2-4; tentatively, D is TRBD1 or TRBD2 (5 bases each). The germline gives CDR1 SGHTA, CDR2 FQGNSA. The CDR3 is 14 residues long. Between the trimmed V and J ends, which lost 2 bases and 13 bases, there was a span of 18 bases. CDR3 DNA: TGTGCCAGCAGCTTAACTAGTGGGGCTTTTGAGCAGTACTTC. Its protein is CASSLTSGAFEQYF.

The chain links TRBV27 to TRBJ2-6; D is unclear. Germline CDR1 and CDR2: MNHEY and SMNVEV (reference sequence). V dropped 3 bases and J dropped 2 bases, with 14 bases sitting between them. The CDR3 length is 17 residues. The CDR3 nucleotides read TGTGCCAGCAGTTTTCGCCAGGTGGCCGCTGGGGCCAACGTCCTGACTTTC. Residues: CASSFRQVAAGANVLTF.

CDR3 amino acids: CASSGDKYAIPYYGYTF. The DNA for the CDR3 is TGTGCCAGCAGTGGGGATAAATACGCTATCCCCTACTATGGCTACACCTTC. The V and J genes are TRBV2 and TRBJ1-2; D is undetermined. Trimming stripped 4 bases from V and 3 bases from J, with 21 bases between. This CDR3 is built from 17 residues. Germline V lookup: CDR1 SNHLY, CDR2 FYNNEI.

The rearrangement links TRBV13 to TRBJ2-7; 8 positions match TRBD2. The CDR3 runs to 15 residues. Germline trimming cut 4 bases from V and 5 bases from J; bases unmatched to any gene: 10. From germline, CDR1 is PRHDT and CDR2 FYEKMQ (reference sequence). CDR3 in amino acids: CASSSVGLGLHEQYF. The CDR3 nucleotides are TGTGCCAGCAGCTCCGTGGGACTAGGTCTCCACGAGCAGTACTTC.

This clonotype appeared many times. This chain uses TRBV29-1 with TRBJ2-1; no reliable D call. The CDR3 contains 13 residues. V was shortened by 6 bases and J by 7 bases, with 16 bases between the two germline ends. Germline values: CDR1 SQVTM, CDR2 ANQGSEA. The CDR3 DNA sequence: TGCAGCGTCGCCAGCGCGGCAAGAAATGAGCAGTTCTTC. It yields the protein CSVASAARNEQFF.